This entry is about one T cell receptor (beta chain). Assay used: immunoSEQ multiplex PCR; TCRdb lists only in-frame clones, some missing. Altogether about 110,000 clones are present, about nine tenths being singletons, with the ten largest covering 1.5% to 2%. V shed 0 bases and J shed 4 bases, with 13 bases lying between them. Germline lookup yields CDR1 SGDLS and CDR2 YYNGEE. This CDR3 is built from 16 residues. The sample is drawn from a study of T cell changes during pregnancy in multiple sclerosis. The sequence derives from a female donor with multiple sclerosis, enrolled in a pregnancy study. The sample in question was peripheral blood, obtained after pregnancy. This chain links TRBV9 with TRBJ2-2, with D maybe TRBD2 (5 bases). CDR3 nucleotides: TGTGCCAGCAGCGTAGGGCTAGTCGGGGTCACCGGGGAGCTGTTTTTT. This sequence encodes CASSVGLVGVTGELFF.